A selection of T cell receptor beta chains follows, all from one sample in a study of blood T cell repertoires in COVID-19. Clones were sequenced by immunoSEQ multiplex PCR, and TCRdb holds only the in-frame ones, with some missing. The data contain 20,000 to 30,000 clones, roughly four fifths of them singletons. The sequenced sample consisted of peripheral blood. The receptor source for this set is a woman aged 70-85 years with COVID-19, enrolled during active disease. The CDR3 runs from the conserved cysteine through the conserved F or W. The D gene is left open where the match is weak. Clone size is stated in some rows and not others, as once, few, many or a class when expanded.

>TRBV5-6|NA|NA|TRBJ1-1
CASSLRGVWSPEAFF
TGTGCCAGCAGCTTGAGGGGTGTATGGAGCCCTGAAGCTTTCTTT
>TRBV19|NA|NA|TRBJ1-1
CASSVEAFGGGTEAFF
TGTGCCAGTAGTGTAGAGGCTTTCGGGGGGGGCACTGAAGCTTTCTTT
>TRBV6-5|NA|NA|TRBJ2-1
CASRPPDGYNEQFF
TGTGCCAGCAGACCCCCCGACGGGTACAATGAGCAGTTCTTC
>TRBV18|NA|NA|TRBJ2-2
CASSPGSTGELFF
TGTGCCAGCTCACCCGGGAGCACCGGGGAGCTGTTTTTT
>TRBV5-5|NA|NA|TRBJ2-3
CASSLEGQDTQYF
TGTGCCAGCAGCTTGGAGGGGCAGGATACGCAGTATTTT
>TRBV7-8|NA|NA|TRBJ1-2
CASSLASRGAEGYTF
TGTGCCAGCAGCTTAGCGTCTCGGGGGGCGGAAGGCTACACCTTC
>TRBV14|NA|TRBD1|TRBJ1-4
CASSSTGRQLFF
TGTGCCAGCAGCTCGACAGGGCGGCAACTGTTTTTT
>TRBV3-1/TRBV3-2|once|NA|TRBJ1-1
CASSQARGANTEAFF
TGTGCCAGCAGCCAAGCCAGGGGCGCGAACACTGAAGCTTTCTTT
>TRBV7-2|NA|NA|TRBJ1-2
CASSFGSNYGYTF
TGTGCCAGCAGCTTCGGTTCTAACTATGGCTACACCTTC
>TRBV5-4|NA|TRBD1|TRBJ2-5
CASSPGQGQTQYF
TGTGCCAGCAGCCCCGGACAGGGACAGACCCAGTACTTC
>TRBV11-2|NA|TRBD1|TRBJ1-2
CASSLDRGRNYGYTF
TGTGCCAGCAGCCTCGACAGGGGGCGGAACTATGGCTACACCTTC